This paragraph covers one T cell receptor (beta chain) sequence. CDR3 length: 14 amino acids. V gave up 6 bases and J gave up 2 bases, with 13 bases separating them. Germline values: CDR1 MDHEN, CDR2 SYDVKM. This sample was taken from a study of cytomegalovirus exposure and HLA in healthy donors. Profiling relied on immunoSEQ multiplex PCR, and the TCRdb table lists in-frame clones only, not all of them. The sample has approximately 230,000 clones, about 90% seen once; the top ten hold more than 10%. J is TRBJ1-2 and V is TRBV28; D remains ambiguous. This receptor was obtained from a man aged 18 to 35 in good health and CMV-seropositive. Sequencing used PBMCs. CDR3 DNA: TGTGCCAGCAGCCCCGGAACACCAAACTATGGCTACACCTTC. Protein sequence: CASSPGTPNYGYTF.